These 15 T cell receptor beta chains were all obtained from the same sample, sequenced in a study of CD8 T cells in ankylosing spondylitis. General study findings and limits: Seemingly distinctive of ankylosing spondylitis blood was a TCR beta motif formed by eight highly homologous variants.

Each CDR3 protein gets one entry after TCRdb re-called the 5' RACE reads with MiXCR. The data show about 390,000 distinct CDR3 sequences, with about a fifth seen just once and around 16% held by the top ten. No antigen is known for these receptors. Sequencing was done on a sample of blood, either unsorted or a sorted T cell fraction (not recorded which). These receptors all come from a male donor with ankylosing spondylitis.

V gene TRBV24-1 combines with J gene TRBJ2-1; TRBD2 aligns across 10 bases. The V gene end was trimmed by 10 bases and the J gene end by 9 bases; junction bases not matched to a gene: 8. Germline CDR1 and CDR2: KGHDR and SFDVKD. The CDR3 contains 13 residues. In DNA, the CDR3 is TGTGCCACGCAGCGGGAGGGCCTTTCTGAGCAGTTCTTC. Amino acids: CATQREGLSEQFF.

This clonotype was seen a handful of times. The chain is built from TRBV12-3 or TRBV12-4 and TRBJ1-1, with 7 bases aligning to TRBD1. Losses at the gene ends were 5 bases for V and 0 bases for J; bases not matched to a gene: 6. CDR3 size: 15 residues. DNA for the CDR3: TGTGCCAGCAGTCCCCGGGACAGAGTGAACACTGAAGCTTTCTTT. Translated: CASSPRDRVNTEAFF.

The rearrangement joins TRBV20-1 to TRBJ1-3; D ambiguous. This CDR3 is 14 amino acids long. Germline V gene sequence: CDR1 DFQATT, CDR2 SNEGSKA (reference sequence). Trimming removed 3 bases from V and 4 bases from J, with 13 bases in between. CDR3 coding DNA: TGCAGTGCTAGCGTTAATTACGCCGGAAACACCATATATTTT. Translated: CSASVNYAGNTIYF.

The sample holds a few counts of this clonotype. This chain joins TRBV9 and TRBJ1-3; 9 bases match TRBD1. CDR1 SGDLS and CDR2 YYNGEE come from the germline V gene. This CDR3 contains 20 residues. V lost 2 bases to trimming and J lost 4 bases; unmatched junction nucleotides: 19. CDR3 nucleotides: TGTGCCAGCAGCGTCACCCCGGGACAGGGCCTCCCGATGGGAGGAAACACCATATATTTT. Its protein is CASSVTPGQGLPMGGNTIYF.

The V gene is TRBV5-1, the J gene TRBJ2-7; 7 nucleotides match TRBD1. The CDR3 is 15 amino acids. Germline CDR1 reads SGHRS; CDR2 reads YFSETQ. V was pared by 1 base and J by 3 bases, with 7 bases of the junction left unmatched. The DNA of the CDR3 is TGCGCCAGCAGCTTGAACACAGGGGTCAGCTACGAGCAGTACTTC. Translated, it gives CASSLNTGVSYEQYF.

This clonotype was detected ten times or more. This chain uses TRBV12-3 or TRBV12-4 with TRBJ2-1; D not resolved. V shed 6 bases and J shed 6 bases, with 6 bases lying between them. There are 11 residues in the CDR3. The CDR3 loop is CASSRINEQFF. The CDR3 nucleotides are TGTGCCAGCAGCCGGATCAATGAGCAGTTCTTC.

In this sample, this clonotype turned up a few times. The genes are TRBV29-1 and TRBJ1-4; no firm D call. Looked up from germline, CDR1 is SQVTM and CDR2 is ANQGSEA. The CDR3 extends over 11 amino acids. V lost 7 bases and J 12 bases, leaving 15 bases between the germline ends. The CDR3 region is CSARESRELFF. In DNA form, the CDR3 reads TGCAGCGCCCGGGAGTCTAGGGAACTGTTTTTT.

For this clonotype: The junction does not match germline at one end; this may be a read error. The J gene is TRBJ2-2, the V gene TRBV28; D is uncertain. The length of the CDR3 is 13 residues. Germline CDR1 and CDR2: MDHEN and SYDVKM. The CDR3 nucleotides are TGTGGCAGCCGAAGGACGGACACCGGGGAGCTGTTTTTT. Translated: CGSRRTDTGELFF.

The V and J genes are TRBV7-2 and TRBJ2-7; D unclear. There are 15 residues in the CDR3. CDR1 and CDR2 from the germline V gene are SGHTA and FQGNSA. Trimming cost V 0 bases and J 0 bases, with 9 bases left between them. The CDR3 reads CASSLAAGSSYEQYF. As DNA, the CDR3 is TGTGCCAGCAGCTTAGCGGCAGGATCCTCCTACGAGCAGTACTTC.

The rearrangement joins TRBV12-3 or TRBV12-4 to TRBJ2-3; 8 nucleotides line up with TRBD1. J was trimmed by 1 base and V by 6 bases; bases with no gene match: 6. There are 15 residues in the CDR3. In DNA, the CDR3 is TGTGCCAGCAGCCACCGCAGGGGGCGCACAGATACGCAGTATTTT. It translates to CASSHRRGRTDTQYF.

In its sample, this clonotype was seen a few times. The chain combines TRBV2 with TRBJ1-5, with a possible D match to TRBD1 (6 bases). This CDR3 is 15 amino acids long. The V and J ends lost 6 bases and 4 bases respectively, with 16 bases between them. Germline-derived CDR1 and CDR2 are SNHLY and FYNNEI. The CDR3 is CASRGTRGKNQPQHF. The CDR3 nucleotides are TGTGCCAGCAGGGGGACACGGGGGAAAAATCAGCCCCAGCATTTT. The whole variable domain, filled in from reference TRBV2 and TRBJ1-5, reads EPEVTQTPSHQVTQMGQEVILRCVPISNHLYFYWYRQILGQKVEFLVSFYNNEISEKSEIFDDQFSVERPDGSNFTLKIRSTKLEDSAMYFCASRGTRGKNQPQHFGDGTRLSIL.

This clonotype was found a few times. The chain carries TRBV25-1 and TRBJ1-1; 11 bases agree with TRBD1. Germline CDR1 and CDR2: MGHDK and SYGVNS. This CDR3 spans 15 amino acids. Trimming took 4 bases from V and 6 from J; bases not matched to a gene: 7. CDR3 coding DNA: TGTGCCAGCAGTGTATGGACAGGGGGCGGGTCTGAAGCTTTCTTT. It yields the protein CASSVWTGGGSEAFF.

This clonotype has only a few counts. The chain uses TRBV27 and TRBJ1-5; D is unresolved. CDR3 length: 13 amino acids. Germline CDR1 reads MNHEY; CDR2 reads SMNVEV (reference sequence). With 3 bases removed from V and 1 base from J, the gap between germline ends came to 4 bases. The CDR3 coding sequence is TGTGCCAGCAGTTTCCAGAGCAATCAGCCCCAGCATTTT. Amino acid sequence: CASSFQSNQPQHF.

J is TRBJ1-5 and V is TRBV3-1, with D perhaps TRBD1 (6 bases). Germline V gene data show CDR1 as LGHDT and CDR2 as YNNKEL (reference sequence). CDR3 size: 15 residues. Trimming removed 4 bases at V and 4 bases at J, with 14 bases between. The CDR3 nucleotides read TGTGCCAGCAGCCTAACCGTCCAGGGGAATCAGCCCCAGCATTTT. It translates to CASSLTVQGNQPQHF.

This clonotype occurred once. CDR3 loop: CASSVVGGNTGELFF. DNA for the CDR3: TGTGCCAGCAGCGTAGTGGGAGGGAACACCGGGGAGCTGTTTTTT. This chain connects TRBV9 to TRBJ2-2, with D possibly matching TRBD2 (6 bases). V was cut by 0 bases and J by 1 base, with 7 bases left in between. The CDR3 contains 15 residues. CDR1 and CDR2 (germline): SGDLS, YYNGEE.